One sample yielded the 14 T cell receptor beta chains listed below, sequenced in a study of blood T cell repertoires in COVID-19 (dated by TCRdb to between 2020 and 2021). To prepare the library, the immunoSEQ multiplex PCR assay was applied. The source is immuneACCESS, and TCRdb retained only in-frame sequences with V and J called. Part of the clones is not carried over; for the studies checked, unresolved V genes explain less than half of this, and the remainder is unexplained. In all, the sample holds hundreds of thousands of clones, and more than 75% of those were seen once. Clones ranked in the top ten supply approximately 2.2% of the sample. Input material: peripheral blood. These receptors originate from a woman under 40 who had recovered from COVID-19.

This clone was counted between two and nine times. The V gene is TRBV6-1, the J gene TRBJ1-6, with 9 bases aligning to TRBD1. From germline, CDR1 is MNHNS and CDR2 SASEGT. The V segment lost 8 bases and the J segment 7 bases; nucleotides outside the gene matches: 9. This CDR3 has 15 residues. CDR3 protein: CASSTGQGRNSPLHF. The CDR3 DNA sequence: TGTGCCAGCTCTACCGGACAGGGGAGGAATTCACCCCTCCACTTT.

This clone showed up just a few times. The chain couples TRBV6-5 to TRBJ1-2; a weak D match, TRBD1 (5 bases). The CDR3 runs 15 residues. V lost 0 bases and J lost 0, with 8 bases in between. CDR1 and CDR2 from the germline V gene are MNHEY and SVGAGI. The CDR3 DNA sequence: TGTGCCAGCAGTTACTCCACAGGACCTAACTATGGCTACACCTTC. The encoded protein is CASSYSTGPNYGYTF.

J is TRBJ1-2 and V is TRBV6-1, with D maybe TRBD1 (5 bases). CDR3 length: 14 amino acids. CDR1 and CDR2 (germline): MNHNS, SASEGT. Trimming shortened V by 0 bases and J by 6 bases, and 11 bases separated the two germline ends. For the CDR3, the DNA is TGTGCCAGCAGTGAAGCCGGCAGGGAAAATGGCTACACCTTC. Its translation is CASSEAGRENGYTF.

The chain carries TRBV2 and TRBJ1-5, with D uncertain. This CDR3 spans 16 amino acids. Germline V gene sequence: CDR1 SNHLY, CDR2 FYNNEI. The V end lost 4 bases, the J end lost 0 bases, and 13 bases lay between the germline ends. The CDR3 loop reads CASSVGRGYSNQPQHF. CDR3 DNA sequence: TGTGCCAGCAGTGTGGGGAGAGGGTATAGCAATCAGCCCCAGCATTTT.

This chain uses TRBV10-3 with TRBJ2-1; 9 bases match TRBD2. CDR3 size: 15 residues. Germline-derived CDR1 and CDR2 are ENHRY and SYGVKD. V gave up 4 bases and J gave up 8 bases; unmatched junction bases: 9. The CDR3 protein is CAISGGGGVGDEQFF. The CDR3 DNA is TGTGCCATCAGTGGTGGCGGGGGGGTAGGTGATGAGCAGTTCTTC.

V is TRBV10-3 and J is TRBJ2-5; 11 bases are a match to TRBD2. V was clipped by 4 bases and J by 1 base; unmatched bases: 2. Germline values: CDR1 ENHRY, CDR2 SYGVKD. The CDR3 runs 15 residues. The CDR3 spells CAISGLAGIQETQYF. CDR3 DNA sequence: TGTGCCATCAGTGGACTAGCGGGGATCCAAGAGACCCAGTACTTC.

This chain connects TRBV28 to TRBJ2-1; 9 bases align to TRBD1. This CDR3 is built from 16 residues. V shed 10 bases and J 6 bases; nucleotides not matched to a gene: 16. Germline V CDR1 and CDR2: MDHEN, SYDVKM. The CDR3 loop is CATGSSTGGVGNEQFF. In nucleotides, the CDR3 is TGTGCCACCGGCTCCTCTACAGGGGGCGTAGGCAATGAGCAGTTCTTC.

The rearrangement uses TRBV2 and TRBJ1-2, with TRBD1 as a possible D gene (5 bases). Trimming took off 7 bases at V and 0 bases at J, with 24 bases between the two ends. This CDR3 has 18 amino acids. Germline V lookup: CDR1 SNHLY, CDR2 FYNNEI. CDR3 sequence reads: CASTSLGGKGPTNYGYTF. CDR3 coding DNA: TGTGCCAGCACCTCCCTCGGGGGGAAAGGGCCAACTAACTATGGCTACACCTTC.

The chain combines TRBV7-2 with TRBJ2-3, with TRBD2 matching 12 bases. Germline trimming cut 1 base from V and 5 bases from J; bases unmatched to any gene: 4. Germline assignment: CDR1 SGHTA and CDR2 FQGNSA. The CDR3 length is 16 residues. In nucleotides, the CDR3 is TGTGCCAGCAGCTTAGGACTAGCGGGAGAGGTAGATACGCAGTATTTT. It is translated as CASSLGLAGEVDTQYF.

This rearrangement joins TRBV23-1 to TRBJ2-3; D may be TRBD1 (6 bases). TRBV23-1 is filed as an ORF, its function uncertain. The CDR3 has 17 amino acids. The germline V and J ends were trimmed by 3 bases and 5 bases, with 21 bases remaining between them. Written as DNA, the CDR3 is TGCGCCAGCAGTCATCACGACATTCAGGGGAATCAAGATACGCAGTATTTT. It yields the protein CASSHHDIQGNQDTQYF.

The chain is built from TRBV6-6 and TRBJ2-7; D perhaps matches TRBD2 (6 bases). This CDR3 has 12 amino acids. V was shortened by 6 bases and J by 5 bases, with 11 bases between the two germline ends. The germline V gene has CDR1 MNHNY and CDR2 SVGAGI (reference sequence). CDR3 amino acids: CASRAGSDEQYF. The DNA for the CDR3 is TGTGCCAGCAGGGCGGGGTCCGACGAGCAGTACTTC.

This chain joins TRBV24-1 and TRBJ2-7; TRBD1 matches at 10 bases. The CDR3 spans 15 residues. CDR1 is KGHDR and CDR2 is SFDVKD in the germline V gene. V trimming: 4 bases; J trimming: 6 bases; junction bases outside the gene matches: 8. CDR3 sequence reads: CATSDPTGGSGEQYF. The CDR3 bases are TGTGCCACCAGTGACCCGACAGGGGGCTCGGGCGAGCAGTACTTC.

This clone occurred a few times. CDR3 in amino acids: CASRDRGGIRPQHF. The CDR3 DNA reads as TGTGCCAGTAGGGACAGGGGCGGGATTAGGCCCCAGCATTTT. The rearrangement joins TRBV19 to TRBJ1-5; 9 nucleotides align to TRBD1. Germline CDR1 LNHDA, CDR2 SQIVND (reference sequence). V dropped 6 bases and J dropped 9; count of bases not matched to a gene: 9. CDR3 length: 14 residues.

This clone is a singleton in its sample. CDR3 sequence (DNA): TGTGCCAGCAGCCCGCAGACAGGGGGAGAGACCCAGTACTTC. It specifies CASSPQTGGETQYF. This chain uses TRBV5-5 with TRBJ2-5; 9 bases are shared with TRBD1. This CDR3 region has 14 residues. The V gene's germline CDR1 is SGHKS and CDR2 YYEKEE (reference sequence). J gave up 4 bases and V 4 bases, and 5 bases lay outside the gene matches.